This T cell receptor (beta chain) was sequenced during a study of cytomegalovirus exposure and HLA in healthy donors. Study findings and constraints: When analyzed later, a missense DCLRE1C variant was found to be linked to TCR beta V- and J-gene trimming.

Germline V CDR1 and CDR2: LNHDA, SQIVND (reference sequence). V shed 2 bases and J 4 bases; nucleotides not matched to a gene: 5. The CDR3 has 15 amino acids. The PCR was carried out with 60 Vbeta primers and 13 Jbeta primers. Using immunoSEQ multiplex PCR, the repertoire was profiled, and TCRdb retains in-frame clones only, with some absent. The sample has about 75,000 clones, roughly 82% seen once. With respect to this clone: The antigen remains undetermined.

The sequenced sample consisted of PBMCs. The chain recombines TRBV19 with TRBJ2-3; 8 bases map to TRBD2. The clonotype comes from a man aged 18 to 29 in good health and CMV-seronegative. The chain's CDR3 is CASSITSGNSDTQYF. The DNA of the CDR3 is TGTGCCAGTAGTATAACTAGCGGTAACTCAGATACGCAGTATTTT.